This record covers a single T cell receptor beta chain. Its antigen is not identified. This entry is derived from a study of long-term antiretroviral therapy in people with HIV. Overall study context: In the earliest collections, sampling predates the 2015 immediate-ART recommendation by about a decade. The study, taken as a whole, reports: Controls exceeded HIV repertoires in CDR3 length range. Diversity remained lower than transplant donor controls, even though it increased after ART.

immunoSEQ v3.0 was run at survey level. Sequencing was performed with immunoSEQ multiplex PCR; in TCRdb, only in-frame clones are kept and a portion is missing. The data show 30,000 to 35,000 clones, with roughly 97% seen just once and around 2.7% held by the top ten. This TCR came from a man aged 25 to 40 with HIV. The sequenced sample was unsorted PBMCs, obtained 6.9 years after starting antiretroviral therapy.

CDR3 DNA: TGTGCCAGCAGCCATAAAATAACAGGAATAAACCCCTACGAGCAGTACTTC. It is translated as CASSHKITGINPYEQYF. V usage is TRBV7-2 and J usage is TRBJ2-7, with a tentative D call TRBD1 (5 bases). The V end lost 5 bases, the J end lost 2 bases, and 22 bases lay between the germline ends. The CDR3 contains 17 residues. Germline V gene data show CDR1 as SGHTA and CDR2 as FQGNSA.